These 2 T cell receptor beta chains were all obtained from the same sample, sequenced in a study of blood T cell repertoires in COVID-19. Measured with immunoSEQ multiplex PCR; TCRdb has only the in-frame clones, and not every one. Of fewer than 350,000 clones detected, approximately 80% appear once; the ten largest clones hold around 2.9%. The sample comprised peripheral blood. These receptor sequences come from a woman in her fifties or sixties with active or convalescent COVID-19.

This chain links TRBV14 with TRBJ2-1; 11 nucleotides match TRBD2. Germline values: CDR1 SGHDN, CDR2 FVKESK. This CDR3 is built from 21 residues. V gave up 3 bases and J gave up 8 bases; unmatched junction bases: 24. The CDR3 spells CASSHPAPILAGGRGEDEQFF. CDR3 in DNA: TGTGCCAGCAGCCACCCCGCTCCGATTCTAGCGGGGGGCCGGGGGGAGGATGAGCAGTTCTTC.

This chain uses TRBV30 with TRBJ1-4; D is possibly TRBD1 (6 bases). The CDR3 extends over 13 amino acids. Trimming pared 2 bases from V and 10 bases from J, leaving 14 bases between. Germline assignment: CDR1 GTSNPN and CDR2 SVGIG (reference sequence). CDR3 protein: CAWSPGTWGKLFF. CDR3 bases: TGTGCCTGGAGTCCAGGGACATGGGGAAAACTGTTTTTT.